The source of this T cell receptor (beta chain) is a study of blood T cells in healthy people across ages. A second PCR, run for roughly 7 to 11 cycles, used a sample-barcoded 5' primer plus a J-beta primer mix. TCRdb re-called the 5' RACE reads with MiXCR, one entry per CDR3 protein. Altogether under 950,000 distinct CDR3 sequences are present, 22% being singletons, with the ten largest covering 20% to 25%. V gave up 2 bases and J gave up 12 bases, with 14 bases separating them. The CDR3 has 13 amino acids. The chain uses TRBV12-3 or TRBV12-4 and TRBJ2-1, with D hard to call. This TCR came from a man in his 70s in good health. The source material was blood. The chain's CDR3 is CASSLWAAHWQFF. The CDR3 DNA reads TGTGCCAGCAGTTTATGGGCAGCTCACTGGCAGTTCTTC.